The source of this T cell receptor beta chain is a study of CD8+CD57+ T cells in acquired aplastic anemia. Genomic DNA, serving as template, underwent TCR beta VDJ and CDR3 profiling. TCRdb re-called the reads with MiXCR, one entry per CDR3 protein. The sample shows under 350,000 distinct CDR3 sequences, roughly 61% of them seen only once. The CDR3 sequence is 12 residues long. V dropped 8 bases and J dropped 2 bases, with 10 bases sitting between them. The patients chosen for sequencing had shown expansion of CD8+CD57+ cells (detected by flow cytometry). There were no patients without severe acquired aplastic anemia. General study points: Patients and controls shared twenty-nine CD8+ CDR3 sequences, highly expressed in patients.

Worth noting for this clonotype: Its antigen is not known.

The sequencing input was sorted CD4+, CD8+, or CD8+CD57+ T cells (not recorded which) from PBMCs. The V and J genes are TRBV12-3 or TRBV12-4 and TRBJ2-7; D is unresolved. This TCR was sampled from a human donor with aplastic anemia. In DNA, the CDR3 is TGTGCCAGCGGGCAGGCAACCTACGAGCAGTACTTC. Translating it yields CASGQATYEQYF.